The 32 T cell receptor beta chains below come from one sample, sequenced in a study of identical twins. TCRdb processed the 5' RACE reads anew with MiXCR; each CDR3 protein has one entry. Counted here are 1.5 million or so distinct CDR3 sequences, roughly a third occurring once; the ten biggest clones make up about 0.3%. Source material: cord blood. The receptors here all came from a newborn girl in good health.

This clonotype was counted a few times. The chain has TRBV5-1 and TRBJ2-5, with 11 bases that match TRBD1. The germline gives CDR1 SGHRS, CDR2 YFSETQ. After removal of 0 bases from V and 4 bases from J, the junction contained 5 bases not matched to a gene. This CDR3 contains 16 residues. CDR3 protein: CASSLEPDRGRETQYF. The CDR3 DNA reads as TGCGCCAGCAGCTTGGAACCGGACAGGGGGCGAGAGACCCAGTACTTC. The full variable domain, rest sourced from reference TRBV5-1 and TRBJ2-5, is KAGVTQTPRYLIKTRGQQVTLSCSPISGHRSVSWYQQTPGQGLQFLFEYFSETQRNKGNFPGRFSGRQFSNSRSEMNVSTLELGDSALYLCASSLEPDRGRETQYFGPGTRLLVL.

This clonotype occurred a few times. V and J are TRBV20-1 and TRBJ1-1; 8 bases are shared with TRBD1. V shed 3 bases and J 4 bases; nucleotides not matched to a gene: 7. The CDR3 spans 14 residues. Per the germline V gene, CDR1 is DFQATT and CDR2 is SNEGSKA (reference sequence). DNA of the CDR3: TGCAGTGCTAGGGACAGGGTGTTACCCACTGAAGCTTTCTTT. Residues: CSARDRVLPTEAFF.

In the case of this clonotype: A junction boundary mismatches the germline segment, possibly from a read error. The V gene is TRBV5-1, the J gene TRBJ1-1; D is undetermined. The length of the CDR3 is 13 residues. Germline lookup yields CDR1 SGHRS and CDR2 YFSETQ. The CDR3 DNA sequence: TGCGCCAACAGCTTGGGCGGGAGCACTGAAGCTTTCTTT. Residues: CANSLGGSTEAFF.

The chain is built from TRBV7-9 and TRBJ2-5; 9 bases are a match to TRBD1. The germline gives CDR1 SEHNR, CDR2 FQNEAQ (reference sequence). The V segment lost 4 bases and the J segment 4 bases; nucleotides outside the gene matches: 7. The CDR3 length is 15 residues. CDR3: CASSSGQGFGETQYF. Here the CDR3 DNA reads TGTGCCAGCAGCTCGGGACAGGGTTTCGGAGAGACCCAGTACTTC.

This clonotype was counted ten times or more. A junction boundary mismatches the germline segment, possibly from a read error. This rearrangement joins TRBV28 to TRBJ1-1, with no clear D. The V gene's germline CDR1 is MDHEN and CDR2 SYDVKM. The CDR3 consists of 13 residues. In DNA form, the CDR3 reads TGTGCCAGCAGCTTATGGGGGAACACTGAAGCTTTCTTT. As protein: CASSLWGNTEAFF.

This clonotype has only a few counts. The chain links TRBV29-1 to TRBJ1-2, with no clear D. This CDR3 contains 13 residues. Germline V gene data show CDR1 as SQVTM and CDR2 as ANQGSEA. V lost 2 bases, J lost 5 bases, and 12 bases lay in between. CDR3 protein: CSVETPEKYGYTF. DNA for the CDR3: TGCAGCGTTGAAACCCCGGAGAAGTATGGCTACACCTTC.

The V call is TRBV20-1, the J call TRBJ2-3, with 7 bases fitting TRBD1. V was clipped by 6 bases and J by 4 bases; unmatched bases: 13. Germline-derived CDR1 and CDR2 are DFQATT and SNEGSKA (reference sequence). The CDR3 runs 15 residues. The CDR3 reads CSARPPADRADTQYF. The CDR3 DNA sequence: TGCAGTGCCCGCCCCCCCGCCGACAGGGCAGATACGCAGTATTTT.

The rearrangement uses TRBV15 and TRBJ1-1; weak D call: TRBD1 (5 bases). The CDR3 is made up of 13 amino acids. CDR1 LNHNV and CDR2 YYDKDF come from the germline V gene (reference sequence). Trimming cost V 7 bases and J 5 bases, with 14 bases left between them. This CDR3 is CATTTWQGTEAFF. In nucleotides, the CDR3 is TGTGCCACCACCACCTGGCAGGGAACTGAAGCTTTCTTT.

The sample holds a few counts of this clonotype. This chain links TRBV3-1 with TRBJ2-1; 7 bases fit TRBD2. CDR1 and CDR2 from the germline V gene are LGHDT and YNNKEL (reference sequence). V was clipped by 1 base and J by 2 bases; unmatched bases: 2. The CDR3 sequence is 15 residues long. The CDR3 DNA sequence: TGTGCCAGCAGCCAAGCTCTAGCGGCCTACAATGAGCAGTTCTTC. The encoded protein is CASSQALAAYNEQFF.

This clonotype was recorded many times. The chain recombines TRBV6-2 or TRBV6-3 with TRBJ2-1, with TRBD2 identical over 7 bases. The CDR3 length is 17 residues. J lost 2 bases, V lost 6 bases, and 13 bases had no gene match. Germline V gene data show CDR1 as MNHEY and CDR2 as SVGEGT. CDR3 amino acids: CASRGLSSGFTYNEQFF. The CDR3 region has the DNA TGTGCCAGCAGAGGGCTCTCTAGCGGTTTTACCTACAATGAGCAGTTCTTC.

Remarks on this clonotype: One end of the junction fails to match germline, which may point to a read error. This chain joins TRBV24-1 and TRBJ2-1, with D possibly matching TRBD1 (6 bases). Germline CDR1 and CDR2: KGHDR and SFDVKD. The CDR3 runs to 14 residues. CDR3 DNA: TGTGCCACCAGTGAGTCAGGGGTAATGAATGAGCAGTTTTTC. This sequence encodes CATSESGVMNEQFF.

The chain employs TRBV10-2 and TRBJ2-7; TRBD1 matches 10 bases. The CDR3 runs 14 residues. Trimming removed 7 bases from V and 3 bases from J; junction bases left unmatched: 6. Germline V lookup: CDR1 WSHSY, CDR2 SAAADI. The CDR3 is CASTKWTGGYEQYF. CDR3 DNA sequence: TGCGCCAGCACTAAGTGGACAGGGGGCTACGAGCAGTACTTC.

V and J are TRBV20-1 and TRBJ1-1; TRBD1 is a possible D gene (6 bases). The V end was cut by 3 bases, the J end by 11 bases, with 25 bases between. Germline CDR1 reads DFQATT; CDR2 reads SNEGSKA (reference sequence). This CDR3 has 15 residues. In DNA form, the CDR3 reads TGCAGTGCTAGTGCCCACCGGGACACCCTTTTACAGGCTTTCTTT. Residues: CSASAHRDTLLQAFF.

This clonotype came up a few times. The V and J genes are TRBV3-1 and TRBJ2-1; TRBD2 matches at 8 bases. Trimming at V came to 3 bases and at J to 7 bases, leaving 8 bases not matched to a gene. CDR3 size: 15 residues. The germline CDR1 and CDR2 sequences are LGHDT and YNNKEL (reference sequence). The CDR3 loop is CASSHKGLGGNEQFF. In DNA form, the CDR3 reads TGTGCCAGCAGCCATAAGGGACTAGGCGGAAATGAGCAGTTCTTC.

A few counts support this clonotype. The chain employs TRBV6-5 and TRBJ1-4; D gene unclear. Germline CDR1 is MNHEY and CDR2 is SVGAGI. The CDR3 contains 15 residues. V lost 0 bases and J 4 bases, leaving 9 bases between the germline ends. This CDR3 is CASSYSISLNEKLFF. DNA of the CDR3: TGTGCCAGCAGTTACTCGATCAGCCTTAATGAAAAACTGTTTTTT.

The CDR3 DNA follows: TGTGCCATCAGTGACCCTACCGGGACTAGGGGGTACAATGAGCAGTACTTC. This translates into CAISDPTGTRGYNEQYF. The chain uses TRBV10-3 and TRBJ2-5; 8 bases align to TRBD2. The CDR3 has 17 amino acids. V dropped 3 bases and J dropped 11; count of bases not matched to a gene: 20. In germline, CDR1 is ENHRY, CDR2 SYGVKD.

This clonotype was counted only a few times. This sequence joins TRBV7-9 and TRBJ2-7, with 7 bases identical to TRBD1. Unmatched junction bases numbered 9, after V lost 3 bases and J lost 4 bases. The CDR3 runs to 15 residues. Germline V gene lookup returns CDR1 SEHNR and CDR2 FQNEAQ (reference sequence). The CDR3 DNA reads TGTGCCAGCAGCTTGCAGGACAGGAGATTATACGAGCAGTACTTC. Protein sequence: CASSLQDRRLYEQYF.

Comment on this clonotype: A junction end diverges from the germline sequence, so it may reflect a read error. The rearrangement uses TRBV6-1 and TRBJ1-6, with D tentatively TRBD1 (5 bases). Looked up from germline, CDR1 is MNHNS and CDR2 is SASEGT. This CDR3 has 15 amino acids. The CDR3 sequence is CASSAPGPYNSPLHF. Here the CDR3 DNA reads TGCGCCAGCAGTGCACCGGGACCTTATAATTCACCCCTCCACTTT.

There are many counts of this clonotype. The chain joins TRBV7-2 to TRBJ2-4; possibly TRBD2 for D (6 bases). Germline V gene data show CDR1 as SGHTA and CDR2 as FQGNSA. Trimming pared 5 bases from V and 4 bases from J, leaving 9 bases between. This CDR3 comprises 13 residues. The CDR3 nucleotides are TGTGCCAGCAGCCCAGGACTAAAAAACATTCAGTACTTC. It yields the protein CASSPGLKNIQYF.

The CDR3 DNA follows: TGTGCCACCAGTCTTAAGCGGGAGGACAGCACAGATACGCAGTATTTT. Protein sequence: CATSLKREDSTDTQYF. This chain links TRBV24-1 with TRBJ2-3; 9 bases align to TRBD2. Germline trimming cut 6 bases from V and 0 bases from J; bases unmatched to any gene: 6. CDR3 length: 16 residues. Germline V gene sequence: CDR1 KGHDR, CDR2 SFDVKD.

The rearrangement uses TRBV4-1 and TRBJ2-4; 12 nucleotides agree with TRBD2. This CDR3 has 17 residues. CDR1 MGHRA and CDR2 YSYEKL come from the germline V gene. V lost 5 bases to trimming and J lost 4 bases; unmatched junction nucleotides: 9. The CDR3 region is CASSAQLAGGGKNIQYF. DNA for the CDR3: TGCGCCAGCAGCGCCCAACTAGCGGGAGGCGGGAAAAACATTCAGTACTTC.

Regarding this clonotype: This may come from a read error, since a much larger clone is one base off. The gene calls are TRBV27 and TRBJ2-3; the D is unclear. This CDR3 comprises 14 residues. With 6 bases removed from V and 10 bases from J, the gap between germline ends came to 20 bases. Germline V gene data show CDR1 as MNHEY and CDR2 as SMNVEV (reference sequence). The CDR3 nucleotides read TGTGCCAGCAGCTACCGCCTCAAAGCGTCTCCGCAGTATTTT. Its protein product is CASSYRLKASPQYF.

The chain employs TRBV29-1 and TRBJ1-2; D is unresolved. The CDR3 is 11 amino acids. Looked up from germline, CDR1 is SQVTM and CDR2 is ANQGSEA. V gave up 4 bases and J gave up 1 base, with 4 bases separating them. The CDR3 DNA reads as TGCAGCGTTGTACTTAACTATGGCTACACCTTC. This translates into CSVVLNYGYTF.

This clonotype was observed a single time. A junction boundary mismatches the germline segment, possibly from a read error. The V and J genes are TRBV20-1 and TRBJ2-3; 11 bases line up with TRBD2. The CDR3 covers 15 residues. Per the germline V gene, CDR1 is DFQATT and CDR2 is SNEGSKA (reference sequence). The CDR3 reads CSARDSGRASDTQYF. The CDR3 DNA follows: TGTAGTGCTAGAGATAGCGGGAGGGCCTCAGATACGCAGTATTTT.

In this sample, this clonotype turned up many times. The chain employs TRBV27 and TRBJ2-1; D gene ambiguous. The length of the CDR3 is 16 residues. V lost 8 bases and J 7 bases, leaving 24 bases between the germline ends. Germline CDR1 is MNHEY and CDR2 is SMNVEV (reference sequence). Written as DNA, the CDR3 is TGTGCCAGCCCTCCCCATAGCCGCCCAAAAGGGAATGAGCAGTTCTTC. Translating it yields CASPPHSRPKGNEQFF.

This clonotype turned up a few times. V and J are TRBV7-7 and TRBJ2-5; D might be TRBD1 (5 bases). The V gene lost 5 bases and the J gene lost 11 bases, with 27 bases spanning the gap. This CDR3 spans 16 amino acids. The germline CDR1 and CDR2 sequences are SSHAT and FNYEAQ (reference sequence). CDR3 sequence: CASSPTTGFRGNEQYF. CDR3 DNA: TGTGCCAGCAGCCCCACCACGGGCTTTAGGGGCAATGAGCAGTACTTC.

This clonotype was detected a few times. The rearrangement joins TRBV30 to TRBJ2-4; D may be TRBD1 or TRBD2 (6 bases each). The germline CDR1 and CDR2 sequences are GTSNPN and SVGIG (reference sequence). There are 14 residues in the CDR3. The CDR3 coding sequence is TGTGCAGGGGGGTTTCCTCTAGCCAAAAACATTCAGTACTTC. This sequence encodes CAGGFPLAKNIQYF.

The chain joins TRBV29-1 to TRBJ2-7, with 10 bases lining up with TRBD1. CDR3 size: 13 residues. V was clipped by 7 bases and J by 4 bases; unmatched bases: 7. Germline CDR1 SQVTM, CDR2 ANQGSEA. CDR3 sequence (DNA): TGCAGCGGGGGGACAGGGGAATTGTACGAGCAGTACTTC. This translates into CSGGTGELYEQYF.

This clonotype came up a few times. The chain uses TRBV20-1 and TRBJ2-7, with TRBD2 identical over 12 bases. CDR3 length: 14 amino acids. Germline CDR1 reads DFQATT; CDR2 reads SNEGSKA (reference sequence). Trimming cost V 7 bases and J 6 bases; bases outside gene matches: 10. The CDR3 region is CSVATSGRMGEQYF. The CDR3 nucleotides are TGCAGTGTCGCTACTAGCGGGAGGATGGGCGAGCAGTACTTC.

As to this clonotype: Germline and junction disagree at one end, which may indicate a read error. The V gene is TRBV7-9, the J gene TRBJ2-1, with 9 bases that match TRBD2. Per germline, CDR1 SEHNR and CDR2 FQNEAQ (reference sequence). The CDR3 totals 18 residues. The CDR3 is CTSSLDRLAAPSYNEQFF. The CDR3, as DNA: TGTACCAGCAGCTTAGACCGACTAGCGGCCCCCTCCTACAATGAGCAGTTCTTC. Based on the CDR3 plus reference TRBV7-9 and TRBJ2-1, the full variable domain is DTGVSQNPRHKITKRGQNVTFRCDPISEHNRLYWYRQTLGQGPEFLTYFQNEAQLEKSRLLSDRFSAERPKGSFSTLEIQRTEQGDSAMYLCTSSLDRLAAPSYNEQFFGPGTRLTVL.

The chain links TRBV13 to TRBJ2-7; D is uncertain. Germline V gene lookup returns CDR1 PRHDT and CDR2 FYEKMQ (reference sequence). The V gene lost 5 bases and the J gene lost 5 bases, with 13 bases spanning the gap. The CDR3 contains 13 residues. CDR3 protein: CASSLAIRNEQYF. CDR3 bases: TGTGCCAGCAGCCTGGCGATACGTAACGAGCAGTACTTC.

This clonotype was found a few times. A far larger clone is just one base off, so this is likely a read error. The rearrangement joins TRBV3-1 to TRBJ2-5, with D unclear. The DNA end favors TRBJ2-1, so the J call may be wrong. In germline, CDR1 is LGHDT, CDR2 YNNKEL (reference sequence). This CDR3 comprises 11 residues. The CDR3 protein is CASSHQETQFF. CDR3 coding DNA: TGTGCCAGCAGCCATCAAGAGACCCAGTTCTTC.